These T cell receptor beta chains were read from a single sample in a study of blood T cell repertoires in COVID-19. Sequencing used immunoSEQ multiplex PCR; TCRdb keeps in-frame clones, though not all of them. The repertoire holds 95,000 to 100,000 clones, 80% to 90% seen once, with over 1.5% in the top ten. Sample: peripheral blood. The receptors originated from a man at least 80 years old with acute or convalescent COVID-19. Each CDR3 is given with its conserved first and last residue.

j_call v_call cdr3_aa
TRBJ2-5 TRBV6-5 CASSGLGGTQYF
TRBJ1-2 TRBV28 CASSPGSELNYGYTF
TRBJ1-1 TRBV29-1 CSSRENTEAFF
TRBJ1-6 TRBV29-1 CSVTRTGYRENSPLHF
TRBJ2-7 TRBV6-1 CASSEVLGQGFEQYF
TRBJ2-7 TRBV5-4 CASSLGGLANEQYF
TRBJ2-2 TRBV11-1 CASSPGPTGELFF
TRBJ1-5 TRBV28 CASSSPSGTGQPQHF
TRBJ1-3 TRBV3-1/TRBV3-2 CASSQGGRGRSSGNTIYF
TRBJ1-2 TRBV5-1 CASSYSTGTGGNYGYTF
TRBJ2-1 TRBV19 CASSIVRDRYNEQFF
TRBJ2-1 TRBV29-1 CSLVSRNSYNEQFF
TRBJ2-2 TRBV5-1 CASSLGSVTNTGELFF
TRBJ2-7 TRBV10-2 CASRRAGEGGEQYF
TRBJ2-1 TRBV9 CASSVAFGYNEQFF
TRBJ2-5 TRBV7-9 CASSFGGGGETQYF
TRBJ2-3 TRBV11-2 CASSLVETGGYITDTQYF
TRBJ2-2 TRBV30 CAWNSGRITGELFF
TRBJ2-2 TRBV6-2/TRBV6-3 CASSSPRQASNTGELFF
TRBJ2-5 TRBV19 CASSRGGGTGQETQYF
TRBJ1-2 TRBV20-1 CSASQGVDGYTF
TRBJ2-3 TRBV5-4 CATRTPTLTDTQYF
TRBJ1-6 TRBV7-2 CASSLSRSSYNSPLHF
TRBJ2-7 TRBV6-5 CASSLIAGGPSYEQYF
TRBJ2-1 TRBV9 CASSVAPQGAAYNEQFF
TRBJ2-6 TRBV5-6 CASSLERWGSGANVLTF
TRBJ1-4 TRBV5-1 CASSTSGGSGNEKLFF
TRBJ2-7 TRBV28 CASSQLGLEQYF
TRBJ2-5 TRBV18 CASSQGQGETQYF
TRBJ2-7 TRBV6-2/TRBV6-3 CASSHSVGGPYEQYF
TRBJ1-6 TRBV9 CASSVAGQGTPLHF
TRBJ2-2 TRBV20-1 CSASWGETNTGELFF
TRBJ2-7 TRBV7-8 CASSLGRRGPSLEQYF
TRBJ2-1 TRBV5-1 CASSSGGRAMNEQFF
TRBJ2-1 TRBV20-1 CSASASGSPYNEQFF
TRBJ2-1 TRBV28 CASSLWASGSDSYNEQFF
TRBJ2-5 TRBV5-5 CASSISQNRGLGETQYF
TRBJ2-5 TRBV27 CASSLVGRVETQYF
TRBJ1-4 TRBV19 CASSTTGQNEKLFF
TRBJ2-5 TRBV19 CASSTNQETQYF
TRBJ2-7 TRBV6-5 CASEKQGGPEQYF
TRBJ1-4 TRBV5-4 CASSSESATNEKLFF
TRBJ2-5 TRBV7-9 CASSLGAGGQETQYF
TRBJ1-2 TRBV28 CASSLTGGVYGYTF
TRBJ2-6 TRBV7-3 CASSLTGTSGANVLTF
TRBJ2-1 TRBV28 CASSPWGLAGGGGHNEQFF
TRBJ2-3 TRBV5-1 CASSFFGAGVTDTQYF
TRBJ2-3 TRBV13 CASSLGLGTDTQYF
TRBJ2-7 TRBV19 CASSTLAGVAYEQYF
TRBJ1-3 TRBV6-5 CASSYSRGGGNTIYF